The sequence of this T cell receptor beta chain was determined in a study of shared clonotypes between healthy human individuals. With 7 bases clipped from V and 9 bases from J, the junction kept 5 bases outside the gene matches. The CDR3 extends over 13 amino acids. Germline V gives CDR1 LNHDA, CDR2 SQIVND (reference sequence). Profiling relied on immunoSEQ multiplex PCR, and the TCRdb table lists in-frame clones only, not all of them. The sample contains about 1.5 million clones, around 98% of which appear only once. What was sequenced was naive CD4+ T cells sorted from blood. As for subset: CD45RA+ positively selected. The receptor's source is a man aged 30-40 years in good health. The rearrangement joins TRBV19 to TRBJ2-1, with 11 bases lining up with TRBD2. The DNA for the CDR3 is TGTGCCAGTAAACTAGCGGGAGCGACTGAGCAGTTCTTC. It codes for CASKLAGATEQFF.